This is a list of T cell receptor beta chains from one sample in a study of OX40 agonist ivuxolimab in advanced cancers. Assay: immunoSEQ multiplex PCR; the TCRdb copy retains only in-frame clones and omits some. The table includes 90,000 to 100,000 clones, approximately 86% detected once. The specimen comprised CD4+ or CD8+ T cells sorted from blood, sampled in a trial of the OX40 agonist ivuxolimab. The receptors stem from an adult with an advanced solid tumor such as melanoma, head and neck, liver or kidney cancer. Both conserved end residues are part of each CDR3. A D gene is named only where the DNA matches it firmly. Part of the rows lack a size; the others show once, few, many or a class for expanded clones.

length | size | D | J | V | CDR3 | DNA
16 | - | - | TRBJ1-5 | TRBV19 | CASSLRGEGGAQPQHF | TGTGCCAGTAGTTTACGGGGGGAGGGGGGCGCCCAGCCCCAGCATTTT
13 | - | - | TRBJ2-5 | TRBV7-8 | CASSLGQQGAQYF | TGTGCCAGCAGCTTAGGACAGCAAGGAGCCCAGTACTTC
15 | once | - | TRBJ2-3 | TRBV29-1 | CSVEGRQTSTDTQYF | TGCAGCGTTGAAGGCCGGCAGACTAGCACAGATACGCAGTATTTT
13 | - | TRBD1 | TRBJ1-6 | TRBV27 | CASSGDRRSPLHF | TGTGCCAGCAGCGGGGACAGAAGATCACCCCTCCACTTT
14 | once | TRBD2 | TRBJ2-1 | TRBV7-6 | CASRMTSDYNEQFF | TGTGCCAGCAGAATGACTAGCGACTACAATGAGCAGTTCTTC
14 | - | - | TRBJ2-3 | TRBV10-3 | CAISGQGHTDTQYF | TGTGCCATCAGCGGTCAGGGGCACACAGATACGCAGTATTTT
14 | - | - | TRBJ1-2 | TRBV7-9 | CASSLTTGFHGYTF | TGTGCCAGCAGCCTCACCACAGGGTTCCATGGCTACACCTTC
13 | once | - | TRBJ1-1 | TRBV11-3 | CASSPGSGTEAFF | TGTGCCAGCAGCCCCGGCAGTGGCACTGAAGCTTTCTTT
13 | - | TRBD1 | TRBJ2-3 | TRBV10-3 | CATGTGGTDTQYF | TGTGCCACCGGGACAGGGGGCACAGATACGCAGTATTTT
14 | few | - | TRBJ1-1 | TRBV5-1 | CASGSGTPNTEAFF | TGCGCCAGCGGGTCCGGGACACCTAACACTGAAGCTTTCTTT
13 | - | - | TRBJ2-3 | TRBV7-6 | CASSPDSSTTQYF | TGTGCCAGCAGCCCGGACTCCTCTACAACGCAGTATTTT
13 | - | TRBD1 | TRBJ1-5 | TRBV28 | CASTQGGNQPQHF | TGTGCCAGCACCCAGGGGGGCAATCAGCCCCAGCATTTT
16 | - | TRBD1 | TRBJ1-5 | TRBV28 | CASSLWDRGLYQPQHF | TGTGCCAGCAGTTTATGGGACAGGGGTTTGTATCAGCCCCAGCATTTT
15 | - | - | TRBJ2-6 | TRBV6-5 | CASSPTVSGANVLTF | TGTGCCAGCAGTCCAACAGTCTCTGGGGCCAACGTCCTGACTTTC
15 | - | - | TRBJ2-3 | TRBV5-1 | CASSFAGESTDTQYF | TGCGCCAGCAGCTTCGCAGGGGAGAGCACAGATACGCAGTATTTT
14 | - | TRBD2 | TRBJ2-1 | TRBV2 | CASSEASGRYEQFF | TGTGCCAGCAGTGAAGCTAGCGGGAGATATGAGCAGTTCTTC
15 | - | - | TRBJ1-2 | TRBV4-2 | CASSPTSGVNYGYTF | TGTGCCAGCAGCCCGACATCAGGGGTCAACTATGGCTACACCTTC
15 | - | - | TRBJ2-2 | TRBV7-9 | CASSFGRANTGELFF | TGTGCCAGCAGCTTTGGCAGAGCGAACACCGGGGAGCTGTTTTTT
14 | - | TRBD1 | TRBJ1-5 | TRBV6-5 | CASSLQGPDQPQHF | TGTGCCAGCAGCCTACAGGGGCCGGACCAGCCCCAGCATTTT
15 | - | TRBD1 | TRBJ2-7 | TRBV5-1 | CASSPTAGTGHEQYF | TGCGCCAGCTCTCCTACCGCCGGGACAGGCCACGAGCAGTACTTC
16 | few | - | TRBJ1-1 | TRBV2 | CASSEVGSVGNTEAFF | TGTGCCAGCAGTGAAGTGGGTAGTGTTGGGAACACTGAAGCTTTCTTT
15 | - | - | TRBJ2-1 | TRBV7-6 | CASSLVGSPSEEQFF | TGTGCCAGCAGCTTAGTGGGGAGCCCTTCGGAAGAGCAGTTCTTC
13 | - | - | TRBJ1-5 | TRBV6-5 | CATARALHQPQHF | TGTGCCACTGCCCGGGCCCTACATCAGCCCCAGCATTTT
14 | once | - | TRBJ1-4 | TRBV30 | CAWSVFTPRGKLFF | TGTGCCTGGAGTGTATTCACCCCGCGGGGGAAACTGTTTTTT
14 | - | TRBD1 | TRBJ2-7 | TRBV5-1 | CASRRQGDSYEQYF | TGCGCCAGCAGGAGACAGGGGGATTCCTACGAGCAGTACTTC
13 | - | TRBD1 | TRBJ2-7 | TRBV28 | CAIVQGARYEQYF | TGTGCCATTGTACAGGGGGCGCGATACGAGCAGTACTTC
14 | - | - | TRBJ2-1 | TRBV5-1 | CASSLDGIYNEQFF | TGCGCCAGCAGCTTAGACGGGATCTACAATGAGCAGTTCTTC
16 | - | TRBD1 | TRBJ1-4 | TRBV7-8 | CASSITRDRGGEKLFF | TGTGCCAGCAGCATAACCCGGGACAGGGGTGGAGAAAAACTGTTTTTT
13 | once | TRBD2 | TRBJ2-1 | TRBV18 | CASSPGLANEQFF | TGTGCCAGCTCACCGGGACTAGCCAATGAGCAGTTCTTC
12 | once | - | TRBJ1-1 | TRBV2 | CASSIRGAEAFF | TGTGCCAGCAGCATTCGAGGGGCGGAAGCTTTCTTT
16 | - | - | TRBJ1-2 | TRBV5-6 | CASSVGPAHHNYGYTF | TGTGCCAGCAGCGTCGGGCCGGCGCACCATAACTATGGCTACACCTTC
15 | - | TRBD2 | TRBJ2-1 | TRBV5-4 | CASSLGSGGYNEQFF | TGTGCCAGCAGCTTGGGGTCGGGAGGTTACAATGAGCAGTTCTTC
15 | - | - | TRBJ2-6 | TRBV7-8 | CASSFRGTGANVLTF | TGTGCCAGCAGCTTCAGGGGCACAGGGGCCAACGTCCTGACTTTC
15 | - | - | TRBJ2-7 | TRBV11-1 | CASSWDFRSSYEQYF | TGTGCCAGCAGCTGGGACTTTCGAAGCTCCTACGAGCAGTACTTC
11 | - | - | TRBJ2-5 | TRBV7-2 | CASSQGETQYF | TGTGCCAGCAGCCAGGGGGAGACCCAGTACTTC
11 | - | - | TRBJ2-5 | TRBV2 | CASRLQGTQYF | TGTGCCAGCAGGCTCCAGGGGACCCAGTACTTC
17 | - | - | TRBJ2-2 | TRBV4-1 | CASSHLDWNSFTGELFF | TGCGCCAGCAGCCACCTCGACTGGAACTCCTTCACCGGGGAGCTGTTTTTT
14 | once | - | TRBJ1-4 | TRBV28 | CASHSGAGGEKLFF | TGTGCCAGCCATTCAGGGGCGGGAGGTGAAAAACTGTTTTTT
12 | - | - | TRBJ2-2 | TRBV19 | CASSMVNGELFF | TGTGCCAGTAGTATGGTCAACGGGGAGCTGTTTTTT
15 | - | - | TRBJ1-3 | TRBV7-9 | CASSLAGNPGNTIYF | TGTGCCAGCAGCTTAGCAGGGAACCCTGGAAACACCATATATTTT
13 | - | - | TRBJ2-5 | TRBV7-9 | CASSLERGETQYF | TGTGCCAGCAGCTTAGAGAGAGGAGAGACCCAGTACTTC
15 | - | - | TRBJ2-1 | TRBV7-2 | CASSQGMGGYNEQFF | TGTGCCAGCAGCCAGGGGATGGGGGGGTACAATGAGCAGTTCTTC
12 | once | - | TRBJ1-2 | TRBV27 | CASSLQGYGYTF | TGTGCCAGCAGCCTCCAGGGTTATGGCTACACCTTC
14 | - | TRBD1 | TRBJ1-2 | TRBV27 | CASSSRDRERGYTF | TGTGCCAGCAGTTCCCGGGACAGGGAACGTGGCTACACCTTC
15 | - | TRBD1 | TRBJ1-1 | TRBV5-4 | CASSLVGQGVPEAFF | TGTGCCAGCAGCTTGGTGGGACAGGGCGTTCCTGAAGCTTTCTTT
15 | few | TRBD2 | TRBJ2-3 | TRBV2 | CASKGRGHSTDTQYF | TGTGCCAGCAAAGGGAGGGGTCATAGCACAGATACGCAGTATTTT
14 | - | - | TRBJ2-3 | TRBV29-1 | CSVLPNTERDTQYF | TGCAGCGTCCTCCCTAATACCGAGCGAGATACGCAGTATTTT
15 | once | - | TRBJ2-6 | TRBV9 | CASSVEHSGANVLTF | TGTGCCAGCAGCGTAGAACACTCTGGGGCCAACGTCCTGACTTTC
14 | once | - | TRBJ2-1 | TRBV29-1 | CSVPGTQAYNEQFF | TGCAGCGTCCCTGGGACCCAAGCCTACAATGAGCAGTTCTTC
15 | - | - | TRBJ1-2 | TRBV4-2 | CASSQDEQVLGGYTF | TGTGCCAGCAGCCAAGACGAACAGGTCTTAGGTGGCTACACCTTC
14 | - | - | TRBJ2-7 | TRBV27 | CASSRGLSSYEQYF | TGTGCCAGCAGTCGCGGACTGAGCTCCTACGAGCAGTACTTC
15 | once | TRBD1 | TRBJ1-1 | TRBV7-2 | CASSPRTGAQTEAFF | TGTGCCAGCAGCCCGAGGACAGGGGCTCAGACTGAAGCTTTCTTT
15 | - | - | TRBJ2-2 | TRBV21-1 | CASSKRAGFTGELFF | TGTGCCAGCAGCAAAAGGGCAGGGTTCACCGGGGAGCTGTTTTTT
18 | - | TRBD1 | TRBJ1-5 | TRBV23-1 | CASSQGGQGQESDQPQHF | TGCGCCAGCAGTCAGGGGGGACAGGGACAGGAATCGGATCAGCCCCAGCATTTT
13 | - | - | TRBJ2-2 | TRBV29-1 | CSVENLATGELFF | TGCAGCGTTGAAAATTTGGCCACCGGGGAGCTGTTTTTT
14 | - | - | TRBJ1-2 | TRBV5-1 | CASSLFAGTEGYTF | TGCGCCAGCAGCTTGTTTGCAGGGACGGAAGGCTACACCTTC